This passage covers 13 T cell receptor beta chains from one sample sequenced in a study of T cells in Graves' hyperthyroidism and ophthalmopathy (dated by TCRdb to about 2019). Library prep was done by multiplex PCR. Sequenced on an Illumina HiSeq 2000. The TCR beta CDR3 regions were amplified from the RNA transcripts. The TCR CDR3 was subjected to a first round of RT-PCR using the HTBI primer set and the Qiagen OneStep RT-PCR kit. Using fastp at Q25 and MiXCR, TCRdb reprocessed the public reads and kept productive beta chains. Every CDR3 protein is listed once, alongside the most common genes and DNA of its rows. The sample yields approximately 590,000 distinct CDR3 sequences; roughly 14% were counted once. Of the sample, about 7% falls within the top ten clones. Material: blood. Receptor source: a woman aged 25-40 years with Graves' hyperthyroidism.

This clonotype was recorded many times. The rearrangement joins TRBV11-2 to TRBJ1-6; D might be TRBD1 (5 bases). V lost 3 bases and J lost 6, with 9 bases in between. Looked up from germline, CDR1 is SGHAT and CDR2 is FQNNGV. The CDR3 covers 14 residues. In DNA, the CDR3 is TGTGCCAGCAGCTTCCCCGGGGCTAATTCACCCCTCCACTTT. Its protein is CASSFPGANSPLHF.

V gene TRBV20-1 combines with J gene TRBJ1-2; TRBD1 matches 8 bases. The CDR3 spans 13 residues. Germline V lookup: CDR1 DFQATT, CDR2 SNEGSKA (reference sequence). Trimming removed 5 bases from V and 4 bases from J; junction bases left unmatched: 6. In DNA form, the CDR3 reads TGCAGTGCTGAATTGACAGGGGTCTATGGCTACACCTTC. Its translation: CSAELTGVYGYTF.

This clonotype occurred once. This chain connects TRBV28 to TRBJ2-7, with 11 bases that match TRBD2. Unmatched junction bases numbered 7, after V lost 6 bases and J lost 3 bases. The CDR3 sequence is 15 residues long. Germline assignment: CDR1 MDHEN and CDR2 SYDVKM. In DNA, the CDR3 is TGTGCCAGCAGCGACACTAGCGGGAGATTCTACGAGCAGTACTTC. Amino acids: CASSDTSGRFYEQYF.

This clonotype was observed once. The genes are TRBV4-1 and TRBJ2-7, with D unclear. The length of the CDR3 is 14 residues. With 0 bases removed from V and 7 bases from J, the gap between germline ends came to 13 bases. Germline V gene sequence: CDR1 MGHRA, CDR2 YSYEKL. The CDR3 DNA is TGCGCCAGCAGCCAAGATATTGTGACGCTAGAGCAGTACTTC. Translation gives CASSQDIVTLEQYF.

This clonotype has more than one count but fewer than ten. J is TRBJ2-1 and V is TRBV29-1; 7 positions agree with TRBD2. Trimming at V came to 6 bases and at J to 4 bases, leaving 9 bases not matched to a gene. CDR1 and CDR2 (germline): SQVTM, ANQGSEA. CDR3 length equals 14 residues. The CDR3 DNA follows: TGCAGCGTCACCAGCGGGGCGGCGTACAATGAGCAGTTCTTC. Translated: CSVTSGAAYNEQFF.

This clonotype has only a few counts. The rearrangement links TRBV19 to TRBJ2-7, with 9 bases that match TRBD1. This CDR3 spans 16 amino acids. V gave up 5 bases and J gave up 2 bases; unmatched junction bases: 10. The germline V gene has CDR1 LNHDA and CDR2 SQIVND (reference sequence). CDR3 in amino acids: CASSAARGTGTYEQYF. The DNA for the CDR3 is TGTGCCAGTAGTGCTGCGAGAGGGACAGGGACCTACGAGCAGTACTTC.

This clonotype was observed many times. The rearrangement joins TRBV30 to TRBJ1-2; D is perhaps TRBD1 (6 bases). Deletions cut 0 bases from V and 4 bases from J, with 9 bases between. The CDR3 spans 13 residues. Germline V gene sequence: CDR1 GTSNPN, CDR2 SVGIG (reference sequence). This CDR3 is CAWSVQGTYGYTF. CDR3 nucleotide sequence: TGTGCCTGGAGTGTACAGGGTACCTATGGCTACACCTTC. The full variable domain, in which reference TRBV30 and TRBJ1-2 provide the parts outside the CDR3, is SQTIHQWPATLVQPVGSPLSLECTVEGTSNPNLYWYRQAAGRGLQLLFYSVGIGQISSEVPQNLSASRPQDRQFILSSKKLLLSDSGFYLCAWSVQGTYGYTFGSGTRLTVV.

Ten or more counts support this clonotype. The CDR3 DNA sequence: TGTGCCTGGAGTAAAAGGGGAAGCTATGGCTACACCTTC. Residues: CAWSKRGSYGYTF. V and J are TRBV30 and TRBJ1-2; a weak D match, TRBD1 (5 bases). This CDR3 has 13 residues. V was shortened by 2 bases and J by 4 bases, with 11 bases between the two germline ends. CDR1 GTSNPN and CDR2 SVGIG come from the germline V gene (reference sequence).

This clonotype has a handful of counts. The chain couples TRBV14 to TRBJ1-2, with 7 bases aligning to TRBD1. Germline CDR1 reads SGHDN; CDR2 reads FVKESK. This CDR3 is built from 13 residues. The V and J ends lost 3 bases and 4 bases, in that order; junction bases with no gene match: 2. The CDR3 DNA reads as TGTGCCAGCAGCCAGACAGGGACCTATGGCTACACCTTC. Protein product: CASSQTGTYGYTF.

As regards this clonotype: Being one base from a much bigger clone, this may be a read error. V is TRBV6-2 or TRBV6-3 and J is TRBJ1-5; D may be TRBD1 (5 bases). V was shortened by 8 bases and J by 10 bases, with 24 bases between the two germline ends. Germline V gene sequence: CDR1 MNHEY, CDR2 SVGEGT. The CDR3 contains 15 residues. In DNA form, the CDR3 reads TGTGCCAGCGAGGGGAGAGAGAGGAAGAGGGGCCCCCAGCATTTT. This gives the protein CASEGRERKRGPQHF.

The J gene is TRBJ1-4, the V gene TRBV6-2 or TRBV6-3; D gene ambiguous. V lost 6 bases to trimming and J lost 8 bases, with 16 bases between them. Germline V gene data show CDR1 as MNHEY and CDR2 as SVGEGT. The CDR3 extends over 14 amino acids. This CDR3 is CASRRTPEGEKLFF. CDR3 bases: TGTGCCAGCAGGAGGACCCCGGAAGGCGAAAAACTGTTTTTT.

The rearrangement uses TRBV7-2 and TRBJ2-2; TRBD2 aligns across 8 bases. The germline V gene encodes CDR1 SGHTA and CDR2 FQGNSA. The junction had 5 bases not matched to a gene; V was cut back by 1 base and J by 4 bases. This CDR3 spans 16 amino acids. CDR3 loop: CASSLDPGGSTGELFF. The CDR3 DNA is TGTGCCAGCAGCTTAGATCCGGGGGGGAGCACCGGGGAGCTGTTTTTT. The entire variable domain, with the rest obtained from reference TRBV7-2 and TRBJ2-2, is as follows: GAGVSQSPSNKVTEKGKDVELRCDPISGHTALYWYRQSLGQGLEFLIYFQGNSAPDKSGLPSDRFSAERTGGSVSTLTIQRTQQEDSAVYLCASSLDPGGSTGELFFGEGSRLTVL.

This clonotype was picked up a small number of times. The V call is TRBV10-2, the J call TRBJ2-3; 9 positions agree with TRBD1. The CDR3 spans 16 residues. V dropped 6 bases and J dropped 2; count of bases not matched to a gene: 9. In germline, CDR1 is WSHSY, CDR2 SAAADI. CDR3 in DNA: TGCGCCAGCAGAGATACCGGGACAGGGAACACAGATACGCAGTATTTT. Translating it yields CASRDTGTGNTDTQYF.